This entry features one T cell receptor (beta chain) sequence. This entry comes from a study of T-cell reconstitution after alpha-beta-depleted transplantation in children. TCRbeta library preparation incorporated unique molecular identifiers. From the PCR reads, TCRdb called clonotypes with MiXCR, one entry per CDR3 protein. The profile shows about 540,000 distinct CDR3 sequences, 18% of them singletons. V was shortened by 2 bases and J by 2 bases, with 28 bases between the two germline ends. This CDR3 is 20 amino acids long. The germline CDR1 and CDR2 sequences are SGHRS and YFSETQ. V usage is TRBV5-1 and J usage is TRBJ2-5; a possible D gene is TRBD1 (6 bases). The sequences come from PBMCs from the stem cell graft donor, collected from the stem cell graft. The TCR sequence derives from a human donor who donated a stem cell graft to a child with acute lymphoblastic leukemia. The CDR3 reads CASSFGPLGPTGPEQETQYF. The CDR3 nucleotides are TGCGCCAGCAGCTTCGGACCTCTGGGCCCGACAGGACCCGAACAAGAGACCCAGTACTTC.